This T cell receptor (beta chain) was recovered during a study of blood T cell repertoires in COVID-19. At the level of the study: The United States, Italy and Spain supplied acute and convalescent COVID-19 samples. PBMCs, B-cell-depleted T cells, or T cells provided the cDNA or gDNA that made up the material.

Trimming stripped 0 bases from V and 4 bases from J, with 12 bases between. Germline V lookup: CDR1 GTSNPN, CDR2 SVGIG (reference sequence). CDR3 length equals 14 residues. Authors' methods: Using reference gene primer amplification, nucleated cell counts were estimated. Repertoires were generated with immunoSEQ multiplex PCR, while TCRdb's copy carries only in-frame clones and drops some. From that table come the V and J calls and clone size; the DNA was used to work out D and trimming. This sample yields 150,000 or so clones, of which around 78% are seen a single time; roughly 4.7% belongs to the top ten.

The sample taken for sequencing was peripheral blood. The origin of this receptor is a woman aged 80 or over with active or convalescent COVID-19. This chain connects TRBV30 to TRBJ2-5; D ambiguous. In nucleotides, the CDR3 is TGTGCCTGGAGTGTGTCCAGCACGGGAGAGACCCAGTACTTC. This gives the protein CAWSVSSTGETQYF.